The rows below give T cell receptor beta chains drawn from one sample of a study of control samples from healthy donors and cancer patients. The repertoire was sequenced with immunoSEQ multiplex PCR; TCRdb's copy has only in-frame clones and lacks some. The profile shows about 170,000 clones, 93% of them singletons. The specimen was blood. The receptors here all came from a woman in her sixties in good health. Each CDR3 is given with its conserved first and last residue. D genes are given only for firm matches. Part of the rows lack a size; the others show once, few, many or a class for expanded clones.

TRBV3-1/TRBV3-2,NA,NA,TRBJ1-2,CASSQQGAGGGYTF,TGTGCCAGCAGCCAACAAGGAGCGGGCGGTGGCTACACCTTC
TRBV19,TRBD1,NA,TRBJ1-5,CASNDRGRGGQPQHF,TGTGCCAGTAACGACAGGGGGCGCGGCGGTCAGCCCCAGCATTTT
TRBV15,NA,NA,TRBJ1-4,CATSRSGSNEKLFF,TGTGCCACCAGCAGGTCGGGGTCGAATGAAAAACTGTTTTTT
TRBV2,NA,once,TRBJ1-4,CASSDLRAGEKLFF,TGTGCCAGCAGTGACCTCAGGGCGGGGGAAAAACTGTTTTTT
TRBV19,TRBD2,NA,TRBJ2-3,CASSLTSADTQYF,TGTGCCAGTAGCTTGACTAGCGCAGATACGCAGTATTTT
TRBV6-5,NA,NA,TRBJ1-1,CASTRPLNTEAFF,TGTGCCAGCACGCGACCCTTGAACACTGAAGCTTTCTTT
TRBV29-1,NA,few,TRBJ1-4,CSVELNSRNEKLFF,TGCAGCGTTGAATTAAACAGCCGAAATGAAAAACTGTTTTTT
TRBV30,TRBD1,NA,TRBJ2-2,CAWTGQGARTNTGELFF,TGTGCCTGGACAGGACAGGGGGCGAGGACGAACACCGGGGAGCTGTTTTTT
TRBV9,TRBD1,NA,TRBJ1-2,CASSAGTGGSTGGYTF,TGTGCCAGCAGCGCCGGGACAGGGGGTTCTACCGGAGGCTACACCTTC
TRBV12-5,TRBD2,NA,TRBJ2-1,CASGLSGGRYNEQFF,TGTGCTAGTGGTTTGAGCGGGGGGCGTTACAATGAGCAGTTCTTC
TRBV9,NA,NA,TRBJ1-1,CASSEDTRTTEAFF,TGTGCCAGCAGCGAGGACACACGAACAACTGAAGCTTTCTTT
TRBV19,NA,NA,TRBJ1-1,CASRSKRGAQTEAFF,TGTGCCAGTAGATCGAAAAGGGGGGCGCAGACTGAAGCTTTCTTT
TRBV7-9,NA,NA,TRBJ1-2,CASSLEGFGGYVYGYTF,TGTGCCAGCAGCTTAGAGGGGTTCGGGGGATACGTCTATGGCTACACCTTC
TRBV12-5,NA,NA,TRBJ2-3,CASGLRTITDTQYF,TGTGCTAGTGGTTTGAGGACTATCACAGATACGCAGTATTTT
TRBV15,NA,NA,TRBJ2-5,CATSRDLEGSGETQYF,TGTGCCACCAGCAGAGATCTGGAAGGATCCGGGGAGACCCAGTACTTC
TRBV25-1,NA,NA,TRBJ1-3,CASSERVTLRNTIYF,TGTGCCAGCAGTGAACGGGTGACACTGAGAAACACCATATATTTT
TRBV11-2,NA,NA,TRBJ2-3,CASSLTTDTQYF,TGTGCCAGCAGCTTAACCACAGATACGCAGTATTTT
TRBV19,NA,NA,TRBJ1-2,CASSILRTSRDYGYTF,TGTGCCAGTAGTATACTGCGGACTTCGAGGGACTATGGCTACACCTTC
TRBV6-5,NA,NA,TRBJ1-5,CASNVRTGNQPQHF,TGTGCCAGCAACGTCCGGACGGGCAATCAGCCCCAGCATTTT
TRBV3-1/TRBV3-2,NA,NA,TRBJ2-5,CASSLDQETQYF,TGTGCCAGCAGCTTGGACCAAGAGACCCAGTACTTC